This T cell receptor (beta chain) was observed in a study of cytomegalovirus exposure and HLA in healthy donors. At the level of the study: Of around 400 genotyped donors, roughly 80% grouped in the Caucasian-associated ancestry cluster.

Both 60 Vbeta primers and 13 Jbeta primers went into the PCR. Here immunoSEQ multiplex PCR was the method, and the copy in TCRdb shows in-frame clones only, minus some. The sample comprises about 190,000 clones, 70% to 75% of which are singletons, and about 4.8% rests with the top ten. This CDR3 is built from 17 residues. V dropped 5 bases and J dropped 4; count of bases not matched to a gene: 12. CDR1 is SGHRS, CDR2 YFSETQ, per germline. Points from the study as a whole: A later analysis linked a missense variant in DCLRE1C to the trimming of TCR beta V and J genes. Solely CMV serostatus was available to characterize immune exposure. Using a false discovery rate of 0.05, a later analysis showed that some 16,000 TCR beta sequences were associated with HLA alleles.

Notes on this clone: Antigen: not known.

This TCR was sampled from a man aged 25-45 years in good health and CMV-seropositive. The rearrangement uses TRBV5-1 and TRBJ2-3; TRBD2 aligns across 11 bases. The specimen sequenced was PBMCs. CDR3 sequence (DNA): TGCGCCAGCAGTTTACTTCCGGGACTAGCGGAGGCAGATACGCAGTATTTT. Translation: CASSLLPGLAEADTQYF.